These 19 T cell receptor beta chains were all obtained from the same sample, sequenced in a study of cytomegalovirus exposure and HLA in healthy donors. The method was immunoSEQ multiplex PCR; TCRdb's version includes in-frame clones alone and lacks a portion of them. This sample carries hundreds of thousands of clones, 83% of them seen once, and the ten largest clones take roughly 5.5%. The material sequenced was PBMCs. The source of these receptors is a woman under 30 in good health and CMV-seronegative.

J is TRBJ2-4 and V is TRBV5-1; D might be TRBD2 (7 bases). There are 16 residues in the CDR3. CDR1 and CDR2 from the germline V gene are SGHRS and YFSETQ. Trimming stripped 0 bases from V and 7 bases from J, with 17 bases between. Here the CDR3 reads CASSLGGHRGGNIQYF. CDR3 DNA sequence: TGCGCCAGCAGCTTGGGGGGACATCGGGGAGGGAACATTCAGTACTTC.

The chain combines TRBV29-1 with TRBJ2-3; TRBD1 is a possible D gene (5 bases). The CDR3 consists of 12 residues. V was cut by 5 bases and J by 7 bases, with 13 bases left in between. Germline values: CDR1 SQVTM, CDR2 ANQGSEA. CDR3 in DNA: TGCAGCGTTCCCGACCTGGGGCATACGCAGTATTTT. Protein sequence: CSVPDLGHTQYF.

This rearrangement joins TRBV9 to TRBJ1-2; 7 bases align to TRBD1. The CDR3 has 15 amino acids. After removal of 2 bases from V and 8 bases from J, the junction contained 12 bases not matched to a gene. CDR1 SGDLS and CDR2 YYNGEE come from the germline V gene. The CDR3 loop reads CASSVDGQAPEGYTF. In DNA, the CDR3 is TGTGCCAGCAGCGTCGACGGACAGGCGCCAGAGGGCTACACCTTC.

This chain connects TRBV2 to TRBJ2-2; TRBD1 agrees at 10 bases. V gave up 7 bases and J gave up 3 bases; unmatched junction bases: 5. The CDR3 sequence is 15 residues long. The V gene's germline CDR1 is SNHLY and CDR2 FYNNEI. The DNA of the CDR3 is TGTGCCAGCACCAAAGGACAGGGGGACACCGGGGAGCTGTTTTTT. Residues: CASTKGQGDTGELFF.

The V call is TRBV6-6, the J call TRBJ2-1; D remains unclear. V was trimmed by 0 bases and J by 6 bases, leaving 3 bases between them. The CDR3 extends over 12 amino acids. Germline-derived CDR1 and CDR2 are MNHNY and SVGAGI (reference sequence). As DNA, the CDR3 is TGTGCCAGCAGTTACTCTCGCAATGAGCAGTTCTTC. Encoded protein: CASSYSRNEQFF.

The chain uses TRBV25-1 and TRBJ1-2; D unclear. This CDR3 has 13 amino acids. Per germline, CDR1 MGHDK and CDR2 SYGVNS. Trimming took 2 bases from V and 3 from J, leaving 7 bases between them. The CDR3 DNA reads as TGTGCCAGCAGTGAAGGCTCCCACTATGGCTACACCTTC. It yields the protein CASSEGSHYGYTF.

The chain has TRBV11-2 and TRBJ2-2; D may match TRBD1 or TRBD2 (6 bases each). Trimming shortened V by 3 bases and J by 2 bases, and 16 bases separated the two germline ends. The CDR3 has 17 amino acids. Germline V gene lookup returns CDR1 SGHAT and CDR2 FQNNGV. In nucleotides, the CDR3 is TGTGCCAGCAGCTTCGCTATCGGGGGCGATAACACCGGGGAGCTGTTTTTT. Protein product: CASSFAIGGDNTGELFF. The complete variable domain, with remaining parts taken from reference TRBV11-2 and TRBJ2-2, reads EAGVAQSPRYKIIEKRQSVAFWCNPISGHATLYWYQQILGQGPKLLIQFQNNGVVDDSQLPKDRFSAERLKGVDSTLKIQPAKLEDSAVYLCASSFAIGGDNTGELFFGEGSRLTVL.

V and J are TRBV30 and TRBJ2-3, with TRBD1 identical over 7 bases. After removal of 7 bases from V and 0 bases from J, the junction contained 7 bases not matched to a gene. This CDR3 comprises 14 residues. Germline values: CDR1 GTSNPN, CDR2 SVGIG (reference sequence). The CDR3 nucleotides read TGTGCCTTACACGACAGGGCTAGCACAGATACGCAGTATTTT. Translated, it gives CALHDRASTDTQYF.

This clone has a handful of counts. The CDR3 sequence: CASSEATRPLHF. The DNA of the CDR3 is TGTGCCAGCAGTGAGGCCACGCGGCCCCTCCACTTT. The genes are TRBV2 and TRBJ1-6; no definite D call. V was trimmed by 3 bases and J by 13 bases, leaving 10 bases between them. The germline gives CDR1 SNHLY, CDR2 FYNNEI. The CDR3 loop spans 12 amino acids.

The chain uses TRBV5-1 and TRBJ2-1; tentatively, D is TRBD1 or TRBD2 (5 bases each). Trimming took off 4 bases at V and 3 bases at J, with 14 bases between the two ends. This CDR3 is 15 amino acids long. Germline V gives CDR1 SGHRS, CDR2 YFSETQ. The CDR3 sequence is CASSPGTTLYNEQFF. The CDR3 DNA reads TGCGCCAGCAGCCCCGGGACGACCCTCTACAATGAGCAGTTCTTC. Combining the CDR3 with reference TRBV5-1 and TRBJ2-1 gives the whole variable domain KAGVTQTPRYLIKTRGQQVTLSCSPISGHRSVSWYQQTPGQGLQFLFEYFSETQRNKGNFPGRFSGRQFSNSRSEMNVSTLELGDSALYLCASSPGTTLYNEQFFGPGTRLTVL.

V gene TRBV30 combines with J gene TRBJ2-5; the D call may be TRBD1 or TRBD2 (5 bases each). Per the germline V gene, CDR1 is GTSNPN and CDR2 is SVGIG (reference sequence). V was shortened by 2 bases and J by 3 bases, with 7 bases between the two germline ends. The CDR3 spans 12 residues. The CDR3 nucleotides read TGTGCCTGGAGTTTGGGGGAAGAGACCCAGTACTTC. The encoded protein is CAWSLGEETQYF.

A few counts support this clone. V gene TRBV7-9 combines with J gene TRBJ1-2; no reliable D call. V was pared by 1 base and J by 8 bases, with 11 bases between. CDR1 SEHNR and CDR2 FQNEAQ come from the germline V gene (reference sequence). The CDR3 sequence is 13 residues long. This CDR3 reads CASSLEGPGGYTF. CDR3 DNA sequence: TGTGCCAGCAGCTTAGAAGGCCCCGGGGGCTACACCTTC.

This chain uses TRBV6-1 with TRBJ1-5; TRBD1 might be the D (6 bases). This CDR3 contains 14 residues. Germline CDR1 reads MNHNS; CDR2 reads SASEGT. With 5 bases removed from V and 6 bases from J, the gap between germline ends came to 14 bases. The CDR3 here is CASSSLRTVQPQHF. CDR3 nucleotides: TGTGCCAGCAGTTCTCTGCGGACAGTTCAGCCCCAGCATTTT.

V and J are TRBV5-4 and TRBJ2-7, with D perhaps given as TRBD1 or TRBD2 (5 bases each). CDR1 is SGHNT, CDR2 YYREEE, per germline (reference sequence). The length of the CDR3 is 14 residues. Trimming pared 3 bases from V and 2 bases from J, leaving 12 bases between. The DNA of the CDR3 is TGTGCCAGCAGCTGGGGGTCCCCGCCCTACGAGCAGTACTTC. This codes for CASSWGSPPYEQYF.

CDR3 in amino acids: CASSPHYEQYF. The CDR3 region has the DNA TGTGCCAGCAGTCCTCACTACGAGCAGTACTTC. The V gene is TRBV6-1, the J gene TRBJ2-7; D is unclear. Trimming removed 5 bases at V and 3 bases at J, with 5 bases between. From germline, CDR1 is MNHNS and CDR2 SASEGT. This CDR3 comprises 11 residues.

This chain uses TRBV7-6 with TRBJ2-5; maybe TRBD2 (5 bases). This CDR3 has 15 amino acids. Per the germline V gene, CDR1 is SGHVS and CDR2 is FNYEAQ. Trimming cost V 2 bases and J 4 bases, with 14 bases left between them. The CDR3 protein is CASSLLELDLETQYF. The CDR3 region has the DNA TGTGCCAGCAGCTTACTGGAACTAGACCTAGAGACCCAGTACTTC. Full variable domain (rest looked up from reference TRBV7-6 and TRBJ2-5): GAGVSQSPRYKVTKRGQDVALRCDPISGHVSLYWYRQALGQGPEFLTYFNYEAQQDKSGLPNDRFSAERPEGSISTLTIQRTEQRDSAMYRCASSLLELDLETQYFGPGTRLLVL.

This clone rates as large. This rearrangement joins TRBV2 to TRBJ2-1, with 15 bases aligning to TRBD2. This CDR3 contains 16 residues. The V gene end was trimmed by 3 bases and the J gene end by 8 bases; junction bases not matched to a gene: 5. From germline, CDR1 is SNHLY and CDR2 FYNNEI. The CDR3 region is CASSETGLAGGYEQFF. The CDR3 region has the DNA TGTGCCAGCAGTGAGACGGGACTAGCGGGAGGATATGAGCAGTTCTTC.

This chain links TRBV10-3 with TRBJ2-7; 9 bases are a match to TRBD2. With 0 bases clipped from V and 2 bases from J, the junction kept 5 bases outside the gene matches. This CDR3 spans 16 amino acids. CDR1 is ENHRY, CDR2 SYGVKD, per germline. DNA of the CDR3: TGTGCCATCAGTGAGTCGGTACTAGCGGGCACCTACGAGCAGTACTTC. Residues: CAISESVLAGTYEQYF.

The rearrangement joins TRBV19 to TRBJ2-1; TRBD1 agrees at 7 bases. CDR1 is LNHDA, CDR2 SQIVND, per germline (reference sequence). This CDR3 is 16 amino acids long. J gave up 2 bases and V 7 bases, and 11 bases lay outside the gene matches. CDR3 bases: TGTGCCAGTACCGAGGGGGCCCCCGGCCCCTACAATGAGCAGTTCTTC. Residues: CASTEGAPGPYNEQFF.